This T cell receptor beta chain stems from a study of cytomegalovirus exposure and HLA in healthy donors. About the research overall: The same platform was used for the 120 or so validation repertoires as for the 650 to 800 first-cohort repertoires, as reported in a later analysis.

The V end was cut by 4 bases, the J end by 5 bases, with 9 bases between. The CDR3 loop spans 12 amino acids. The germline gives CDR1 WSHSY, CDR2 SAAADI. Points on this clone: Antigen unknown.

Using immunoSEQ multiplex PCR, the repertoire was profiled, and TCRdb retains in-frame clones only, with some absent. The sample has roughly 80,000 clones; roughly 93% are singletons. Whole-study findings and limits: The study listed approximately 160 cytomegalovirus-associated TCR beta chains. Most TCR sequences showed up rarely, but some public TCRs showed up in many donors.

Sequencing was performed on PBMCs. This receptor was identified in a man between 18 and 35 years old in good health and CMV-seronegative. The V gene is TRBV10-2, the J gene TRBJ2-7, with TRBD2 as a possible D gene (5 bases). The chain's CDR3 is CASSAGLDEQYF. The CDR3 DNA reads TGCGCCAGCAGTGCGGGGTTGGACGAGCAGTACTTC.